Sequencing of this TCR beta chain was carried out in a study of T cells in Graves' hyperthyroidism and ophthalmopathy. The TCR beta CDR3 regions underwent amplification using RNA transcripts as the source. TCR CDR3 underwent first-round RT-PCR with the HTBI primer set. In TCRdb, the multiplex PCR reads were re-called with MiXCR into one record per CDR3 protein. The repertoire includes approximately 400,000 distinct CDR3 sequences, around 13% of them detected once, and 15% to 20% sits in the top ten. This clonotype occurred many times. Its antigen is unidentified. Trimming took off 3 bases at V and 7 bases at J, with 13 bases between the two ends. This CDR3 is 15 amino acids long. The study's findings and limits: Most expanded thyroid clonotypes above 0.001 also appeared in blood.

The TCR sequence derives from a woman aged 30 to 39 with Graves' ophthalmopathy. Input material: blood. V usage is TRBV12-3 or TRBV12-4 and J usage is TRBJ1-6; D is possibly TRBD1 (5 bases). CDR3 region: CASSFRQGPNSPLHF. In DNA, the CDR3 is TGTGCCAGCAGTTTTAGGCAGGGTCCAAATTCACCCCTCCACTTT.